The rows below give T cell receptor beta chains drawn from one sample of a study of PD-L1 blockade in urothelial cancer. Using immunoSEQ multiplex PCR, the repertoire was profiled, and TCRdb retains in-frame clones only, with some absent. Of roughly 77,000 clones in the sample, about four fifths are singletons; the top ten hold approximately 9.2%. The material sequenced was PBMCs, taken around atezolizumab (anti-PD-L1) treatment. The receptors shown here come from a woman aged 70-85 years with urothelial cancer. The CDR3 runs from the conserved cysteine through the conserved F or W. The D gene is left open where the match is weak. Expanded clones are given a class, and other clones once, few, many or no size at all.

>NA|TRBJ1-1|TRBV30|NA
TGTGCCTGGAGAATGCAAACGGGCACTGAAGCTTTCTTT
CAWRMQTGTEAFF
>NA|TRBJ1-6|TRBV18|TRBD1
TGTGCCAGCTCACACGGACAGGGTTGGAATTCACCCCTCCACTTT
CASSHGQGWNSPLHF
>NA|TRBJ1-5|TRBV6-1|NA
TGTGCCAGCAACAGTCGAATTAGCAATCAGCCCCAGCATTTT
CASNSRISNQPQHF
>NA|TRBJ1-2|TRBV19|NA
TGTGCCAGTAGTCGAACAGACCCCTATGGCTACACCTTC
CASSRTDPYGYTF
>NA|TRBJ2-7|TRBV19|TRBD1
TGTGCCAGTAGTTTGCAGGGGGCCTACGAGCAGTACTTC
CASSLQGAYEQYF
>NA|TRBJ2-5|TRBV7-9|NA
TGTGCCAGCAGCTCACCTAGAAACCAAGAGACCCAGTACTTC
CASSSPRNQETQYF
>NA|TRBJ2-3|TRBV7-9|NA
TGTGCCAGCAGCTTAGGGGCCTATACAGATACGCAGTATTTT
CASSLGAYTDTQYF
>NA|TRBJ1-4|TRBV18|NA
TGTGCCAGCTCACCTTTCCGGGAAGGAGAAAAACTGTTTTTT
CASSPFREGEKLFF
>NA|TRBJ2-3|TRBV5-1|NA
TGCGCCAGCAGCTTGGTGACCGGGTCGGGTGGCACAGATACGCAGTATTTT
CASSLVTGSGGTDTQYF
>NA|TRBJ2-1|TRBV4-2|TRBD2
TGTGCCAGCAGCCAAGATAAGCAGACTAGCGGGTACAATGAGCAGTTCTTC
CASSQDKQTSGYNEQFF
>NA|TRBJ2-3|TRBV4-1|TRBD2
TGCGCCAGCAGCCAGGGGGGGGATAGCACAGATACGCAGTATTTT
CASSQGGDSTDTQYF
>NA|TRBJ2-1|TRBV7-3|NA
TGTGCCAGCAGCCCCCCGGCTAGCACCACGAGGAAGAATGAGCAGTTCTTC
CASSPPASTTRKNEQFF
>few|TRBJ2-7|TRBV4-1|TRBD2
TGCGCCAGCAGCCGCGGACTAGCGGGAGATCAGTACGAGCAGTACTTC
CASSRGLAGDQYEQYF
>NA|TRBJ2-1|TRBV7-2|TRBD2
TGTGCCAGCAGCTTACGTCGGGGGGGCTACAATGAGCAGTTCTTC
CASSLRRGGYNEQFF
>NA|TRBJ2-1|TRBV9|TRBD2
TGTGCCAGCAGCGTATTCCCGACTAGCGGGATTGATGAGCAGTTCTTC
CASSVFPTSGIDEQFF
>NA|TRBJ2-7|TRBV27|TRBD1
TGTGCCAGCAGCCGGACAGGGATCCTCTCCTACGAGCAGTACTTC
CASSRTGILSYEQYF
>NA|TRBJ1-4|TRBV2|TRBD1
TGTGCCAGCAGTCGGGACAGGGGAACTAATGAAAAACTGTTTTTT
CASSRDRGTNEKLFF
>NA|TRBJ1-4|TRBV7-2|NA
TGTGCCAGCAGCTTAGAGGGGGGGGCAACTAATGAAAAACTGTTTTTT
CASSLEGGATNEKLFF